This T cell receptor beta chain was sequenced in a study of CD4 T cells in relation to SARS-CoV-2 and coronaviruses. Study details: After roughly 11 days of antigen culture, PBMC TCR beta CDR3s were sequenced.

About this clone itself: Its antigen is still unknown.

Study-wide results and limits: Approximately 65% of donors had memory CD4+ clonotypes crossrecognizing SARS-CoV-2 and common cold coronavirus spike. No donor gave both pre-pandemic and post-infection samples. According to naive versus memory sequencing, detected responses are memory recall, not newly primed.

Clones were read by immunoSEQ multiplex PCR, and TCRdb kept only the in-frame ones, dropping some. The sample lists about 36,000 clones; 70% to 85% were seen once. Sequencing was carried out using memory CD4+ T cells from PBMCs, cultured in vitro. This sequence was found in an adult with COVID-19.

As DNA, the CDR3 is TGTGCCAGCAGCGCCGGGACTAGCGGGAGTGATACGCAGTATTTT. Translation gives CASSAGTSGSDTQYF. This chain connects TRBV6-5 to TRBJ2-3; 14 bases are a match to TRBD2. Germline CDR1 MNHEY, CDR2 SVGAGI. Unmatched junction bases numbered 5, after V lost 6 bases and J lost 6 bases. The CDR3 runs 15 residues.